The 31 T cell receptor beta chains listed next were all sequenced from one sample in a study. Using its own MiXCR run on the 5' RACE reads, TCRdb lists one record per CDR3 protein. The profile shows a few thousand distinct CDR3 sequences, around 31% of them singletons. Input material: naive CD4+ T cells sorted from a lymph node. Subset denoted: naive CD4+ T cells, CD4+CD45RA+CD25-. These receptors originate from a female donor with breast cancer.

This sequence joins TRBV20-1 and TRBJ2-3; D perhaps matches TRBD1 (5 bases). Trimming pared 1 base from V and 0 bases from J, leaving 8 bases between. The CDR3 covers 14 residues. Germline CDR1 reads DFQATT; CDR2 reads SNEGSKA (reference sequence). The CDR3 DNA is TGCAGTGCTAGAGTGACAGAAAGCACAGATACGCAGTATTTT. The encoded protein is CSARVTESTDTQYF.

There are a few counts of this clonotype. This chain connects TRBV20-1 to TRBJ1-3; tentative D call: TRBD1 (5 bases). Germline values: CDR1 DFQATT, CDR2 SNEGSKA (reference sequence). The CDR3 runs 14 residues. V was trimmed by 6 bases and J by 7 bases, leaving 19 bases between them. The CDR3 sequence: CSAPGPSIRNTIYF. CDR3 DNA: TGCAGTGCCCCGGGACCTTCAATCCGGAACACCATATATTTT.

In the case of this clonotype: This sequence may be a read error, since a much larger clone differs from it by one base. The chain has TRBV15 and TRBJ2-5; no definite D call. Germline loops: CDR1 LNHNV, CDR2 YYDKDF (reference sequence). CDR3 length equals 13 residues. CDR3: CTTSSIRVGTQYF. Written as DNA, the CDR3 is TGTACCACCAGCAGTATCCGGGTTGGGACCCAGTACTTC.

Here the CDR3 reads CASSEGFSGNTIYF. The CDR3 DNA sequence: TGTGCCAGCAGTGAGGGATTCTCTGGAAACACCATATATTTT. The V call is TRBV6-1, the J call TRBJ1-3, with unresolved D. The CDR3 is 14 residues long. Per the germline V gene, CDR1 is MNHNS and CDR2 is SASEGT. The V gene lost 3 bases and the J gene lost 0 bases, with 6 bases spanning the gap.

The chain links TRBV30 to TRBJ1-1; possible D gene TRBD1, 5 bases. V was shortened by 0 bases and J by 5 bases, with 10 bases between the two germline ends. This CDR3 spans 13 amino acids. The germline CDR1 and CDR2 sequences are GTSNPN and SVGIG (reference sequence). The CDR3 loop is CAWSVLGGTEAFF. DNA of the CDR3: TGTGCCTGGAGTGTACTGGGGGGGACTGAAGCTTTCTTT.

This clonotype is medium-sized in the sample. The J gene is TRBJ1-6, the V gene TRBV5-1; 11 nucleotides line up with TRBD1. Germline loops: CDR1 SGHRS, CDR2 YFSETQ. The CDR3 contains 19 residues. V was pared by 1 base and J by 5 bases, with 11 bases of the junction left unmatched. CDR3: CASSLWTRDRGRNNSPLHF. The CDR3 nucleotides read TGCGCCAGCAGCTTGTGGACCCGGGACAGGGGGAGAAATAATTCACCCCTCCACTTT.

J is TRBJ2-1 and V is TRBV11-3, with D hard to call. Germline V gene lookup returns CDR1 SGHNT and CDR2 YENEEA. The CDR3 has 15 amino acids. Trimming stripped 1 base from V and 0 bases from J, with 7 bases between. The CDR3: CASSLAASSYNEQFF. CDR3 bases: TGTGCCAGCAGCTTAGCGGCGAGCTCCTACAATGAGCAGTTCTTC.

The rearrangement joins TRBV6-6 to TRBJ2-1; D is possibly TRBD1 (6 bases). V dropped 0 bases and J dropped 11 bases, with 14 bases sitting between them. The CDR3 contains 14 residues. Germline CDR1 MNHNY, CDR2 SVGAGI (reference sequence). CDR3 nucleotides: TGTGCCAGCAGTTACTCAAGGGGTGGGGACAAGCAGTTCTTC. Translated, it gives CASSYSRGGDKQFF.

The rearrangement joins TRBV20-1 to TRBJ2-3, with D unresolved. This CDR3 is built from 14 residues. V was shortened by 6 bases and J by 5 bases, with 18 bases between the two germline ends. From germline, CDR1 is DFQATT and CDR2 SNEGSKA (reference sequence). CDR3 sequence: CSAAGKVILDTQYF. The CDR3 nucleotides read TGCAGTGCCGCTGGAAAAGTTATTTTAGATACGCAGTATTTT.

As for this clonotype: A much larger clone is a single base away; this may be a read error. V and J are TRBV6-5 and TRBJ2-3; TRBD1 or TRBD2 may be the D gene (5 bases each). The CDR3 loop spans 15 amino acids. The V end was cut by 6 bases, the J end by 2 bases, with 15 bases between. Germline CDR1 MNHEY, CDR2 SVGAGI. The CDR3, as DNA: TGTGCCAGCAGCTTACTAGTGGGGGACACAGATACGCAGTATTTT. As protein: CASSLLVGDTDTQYF.

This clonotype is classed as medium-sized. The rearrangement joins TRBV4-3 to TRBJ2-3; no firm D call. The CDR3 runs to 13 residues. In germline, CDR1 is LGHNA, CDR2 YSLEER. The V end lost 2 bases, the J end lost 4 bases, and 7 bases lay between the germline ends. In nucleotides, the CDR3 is TGCGCCAGCAGCCAAAATGTTCCAGATACGCAGTATTTT. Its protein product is CASSQNVPDTQYF.

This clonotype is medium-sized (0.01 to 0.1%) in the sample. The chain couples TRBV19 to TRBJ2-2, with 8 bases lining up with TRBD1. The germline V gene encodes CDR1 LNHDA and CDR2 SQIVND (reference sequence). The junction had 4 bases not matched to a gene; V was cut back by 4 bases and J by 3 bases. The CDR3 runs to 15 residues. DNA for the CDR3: TGTGCCAGTAGTACCGGACAGGGTTACACCGGGGAGCTGTTTTTT. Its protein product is CASSTGQGYTGELFF.

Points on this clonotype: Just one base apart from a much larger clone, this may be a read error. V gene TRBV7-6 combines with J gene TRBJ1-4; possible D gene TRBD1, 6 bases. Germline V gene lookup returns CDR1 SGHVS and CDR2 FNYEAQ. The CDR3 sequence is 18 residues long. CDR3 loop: CASSLIGGPNGENERLFF. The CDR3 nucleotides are TGTGCCAGCAGCTTAATTGGGGGGCCGAACGGAGAAAATGAAAGACTGTTTTTT.

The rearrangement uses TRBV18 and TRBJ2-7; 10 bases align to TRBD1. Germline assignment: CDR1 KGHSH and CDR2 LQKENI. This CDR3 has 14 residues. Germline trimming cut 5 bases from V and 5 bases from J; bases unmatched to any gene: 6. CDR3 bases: TGTGCCAGCTCAGTCGGGACAGGGGACCACGAGCAGTACTTC. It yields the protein CASSVGTGDHEQYF.

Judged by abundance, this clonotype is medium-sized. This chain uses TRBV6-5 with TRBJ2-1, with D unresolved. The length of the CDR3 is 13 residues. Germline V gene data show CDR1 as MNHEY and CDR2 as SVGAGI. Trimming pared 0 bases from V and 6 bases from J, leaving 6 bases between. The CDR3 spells CASSYSIFNEQFF. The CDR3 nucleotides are TGTGCCAGCAGTTACTCGATCTTCAATGAGCAGTTCTTC.

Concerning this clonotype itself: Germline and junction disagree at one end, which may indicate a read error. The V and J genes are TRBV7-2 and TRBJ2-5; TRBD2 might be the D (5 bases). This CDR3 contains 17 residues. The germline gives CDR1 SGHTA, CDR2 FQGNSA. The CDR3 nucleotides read TGTGCCAGCAACTTAGTTAGGGCTAGCAGGAGGTGGGAGACCCAGTACTTT. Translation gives CASNLVRASRRWETQYF.

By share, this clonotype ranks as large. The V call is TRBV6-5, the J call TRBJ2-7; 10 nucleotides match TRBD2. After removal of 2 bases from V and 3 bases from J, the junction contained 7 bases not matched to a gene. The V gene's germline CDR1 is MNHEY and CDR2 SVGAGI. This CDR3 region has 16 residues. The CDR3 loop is CASSYRWTSGLYEQYF. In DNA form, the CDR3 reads TGTGCCAGCAGTTACCGTTGGACTAGCGGACTCTACGAGCAGTACTTC.

CDR3 amino acids: CSALERAKNIQYF. Here the CDR3 DNA reads TGCAGTGCCCTAGAAAGAGCCAAAAACATTCAGTACTTC. V and J are TRBV20-1 and TRBJ2-4, with unresolved D. The CDR3 totals 13 residues. Germline V CDR1 and CDR2: DFQATT, SNEGSKA (reference sequence). Deletions cut 6 bases from V and 0 bases from J, with 9 bases between.

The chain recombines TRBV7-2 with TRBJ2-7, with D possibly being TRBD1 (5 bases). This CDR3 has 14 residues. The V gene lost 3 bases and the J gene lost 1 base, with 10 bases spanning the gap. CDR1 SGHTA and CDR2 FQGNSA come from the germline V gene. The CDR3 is CASSFETASYEQYF. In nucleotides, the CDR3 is TGTGCCAGCAGCTTCGAGACAGCTTCCTACGAGCAGTACTTC.

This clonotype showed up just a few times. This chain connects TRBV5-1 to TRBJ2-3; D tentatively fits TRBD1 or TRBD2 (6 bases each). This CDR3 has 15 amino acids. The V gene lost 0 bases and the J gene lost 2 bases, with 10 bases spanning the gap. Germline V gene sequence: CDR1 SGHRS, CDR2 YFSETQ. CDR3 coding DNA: TGCGCCAGCAGCTTGGGCGGGACAAACACAGATACGCAGTATTTT. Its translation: CASSLGGTNTDTQYF.

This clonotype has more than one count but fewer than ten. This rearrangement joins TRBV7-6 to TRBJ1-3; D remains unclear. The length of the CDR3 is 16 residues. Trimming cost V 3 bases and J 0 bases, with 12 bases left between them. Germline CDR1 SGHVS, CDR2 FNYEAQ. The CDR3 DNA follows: TGTGCCAGCAGCTTTGGAGCCTCGTCCTCTGGAAACACCATATATTTT. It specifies CASSFGASSSGNTIYF.

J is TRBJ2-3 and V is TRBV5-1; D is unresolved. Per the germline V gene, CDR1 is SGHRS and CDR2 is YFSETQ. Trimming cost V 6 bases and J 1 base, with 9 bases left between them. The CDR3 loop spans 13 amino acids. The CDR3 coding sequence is TGCGCCAGCACCATAACAGGCACAGATACGCAGTATTTT. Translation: CASTITGTDTQYF.

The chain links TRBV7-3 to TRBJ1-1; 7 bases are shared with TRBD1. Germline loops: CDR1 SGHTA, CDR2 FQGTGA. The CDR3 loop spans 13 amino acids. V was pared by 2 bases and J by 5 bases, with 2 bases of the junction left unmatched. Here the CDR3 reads CASSLSQGTEAFF. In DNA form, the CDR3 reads TGTGCCAGCAGCTTATCACAGGGGACTGAAGCTTTCTTT.

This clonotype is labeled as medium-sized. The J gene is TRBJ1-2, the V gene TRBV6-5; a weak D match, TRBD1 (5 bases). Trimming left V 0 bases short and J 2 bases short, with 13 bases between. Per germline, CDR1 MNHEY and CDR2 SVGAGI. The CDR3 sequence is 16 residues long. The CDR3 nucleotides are TGTGCCAGCAGTTACTCTTGGCAGGGTAGCAACTATGGCTACACCTTC. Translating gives CASSYSWQGSNYGYTF.

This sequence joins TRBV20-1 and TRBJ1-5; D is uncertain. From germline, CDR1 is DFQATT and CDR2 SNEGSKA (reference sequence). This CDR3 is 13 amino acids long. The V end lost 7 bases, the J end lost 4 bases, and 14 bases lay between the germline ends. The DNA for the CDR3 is TGCAGTGGGTCGGCAGACCTAAATCAGCCCCAGCATTTT. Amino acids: CSGSADLNQPQHF.

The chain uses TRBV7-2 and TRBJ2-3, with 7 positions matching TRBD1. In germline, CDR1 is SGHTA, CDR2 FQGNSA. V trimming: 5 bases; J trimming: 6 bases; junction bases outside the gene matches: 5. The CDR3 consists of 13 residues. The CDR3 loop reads CASSTGQKDTQYF. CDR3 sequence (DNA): TGTGCCAGCAGCACGGGACAGAAGGATACGCAGTATTTT.

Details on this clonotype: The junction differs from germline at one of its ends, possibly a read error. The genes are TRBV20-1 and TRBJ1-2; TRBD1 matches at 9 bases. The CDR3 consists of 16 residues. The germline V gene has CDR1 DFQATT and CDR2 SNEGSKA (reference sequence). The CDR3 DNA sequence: TGCAGTGCTAGCAACGTACAGGGGGCAGGGAGCTATAGCTACACCTTC. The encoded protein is CSASNVQGAGSYSYTF.

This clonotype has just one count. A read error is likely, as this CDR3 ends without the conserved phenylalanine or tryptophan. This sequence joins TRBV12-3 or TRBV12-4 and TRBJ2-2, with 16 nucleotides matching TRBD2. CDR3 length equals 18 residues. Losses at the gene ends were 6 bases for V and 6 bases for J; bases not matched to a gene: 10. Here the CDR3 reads CASRRTGTSGGAAGELFL. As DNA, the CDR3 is TGTGCCAGCAGGCGAACCGGGACTAGCGGGGGGGCGGCCGGGGAGCTGTTTTTG.

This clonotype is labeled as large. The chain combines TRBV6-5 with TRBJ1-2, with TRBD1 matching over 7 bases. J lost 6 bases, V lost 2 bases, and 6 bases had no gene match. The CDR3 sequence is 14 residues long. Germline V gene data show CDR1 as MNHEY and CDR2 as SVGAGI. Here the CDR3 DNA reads TGTGCCAGCAGTTACGGCAGGGGGAACGATGGCTACACCTTC. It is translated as CASSYGRGNDGYTF.

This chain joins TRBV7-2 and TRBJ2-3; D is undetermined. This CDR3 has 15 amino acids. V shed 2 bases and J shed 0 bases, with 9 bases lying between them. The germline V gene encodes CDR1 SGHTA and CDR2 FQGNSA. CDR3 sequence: CASSLNYASTDTQYF. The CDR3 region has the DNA TGTGCCAGCAGCTTAAACTACGCTAGCACAGATACGCAGTATTTT.

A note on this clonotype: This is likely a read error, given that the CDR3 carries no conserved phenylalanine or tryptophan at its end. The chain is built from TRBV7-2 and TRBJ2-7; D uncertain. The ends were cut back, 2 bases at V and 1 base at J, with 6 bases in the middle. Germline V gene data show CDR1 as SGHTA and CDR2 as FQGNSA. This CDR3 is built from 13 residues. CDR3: CASSLIGSYEQYL. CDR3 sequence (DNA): TGTGCCAGCAGCTTAATTGGGTCCTACGAGCAGTACTTA.